One and the same sample provided the 10 T cell receptor beta chains below, sequenced in a study of cytotoxic CD8 clonotypes in ibrutinib-treated CLL (dated by TCRdb to the early 2020s). The library was obtained by the immunoSEQ multiplex PCR assay. The table was pulled from immuneACCESS by TCRdb, which kept in-frame rearrangements only. Such tables lose some clones; where checked, under half of the loss comes from unresolved V genes, and the rest has no known cause. This sample is represented by over 110,000 clones; more than 85% of them were singletons. Jointly, the top ten make up 11% of the sample. The time point label for this specimen denotes: approximately twelve months on ibrutinib. This specimen was PBMCs, taken after 12 months of ibrutinib treatment. All receptors come from a human donor with chronic lymphocytic leukemia.

V gene TRBV29-1 combines with J gene TRBJ1-1; D gene uncertain. Germline CDR1 reads SQVTM; CDR2 reads ANQGSEA. The CDR3 spans 11 residues. The V gene lost 1 base and the J gene lost 5 bases, with 5 bases spanning the gap. CDR3 DNA sequence: TGCAGCGTTGAAGGGAAGACTGAAGCTTTCTTT. Encoded protein: CSVEGKTEAFF.

The chain links TRBV6-6 to TRBJ1-1, with unresolved D. Looked up from germline, CDR1 is MNHNY and CDR2 is SVGAGI (reference sequence). The CDR3 extends over 13 amino acids. Trimming shortened V by 2 bases and J by 2 bases, and 6 bases separated the two germline ends. The CDR3 region is CASSYDGNTEAFF. In DNA form, the CDR3 reads TGTGCCAGCAGTTACGACGGTAACACTGAAGCTTTCTTT.

This sequence joins TRBV28 and TRBJ2-7; no firm D call. This CDR3 region has 12 residues. The germline gives CDR1 MDHEN, CDR2 SYDVKM. Trimming shortened V by 3 bases and J by 3 bases, and 6 bases separated the two germline ends. This CDR3 is CASSFLDYEQYF. In nucleotides, the CDR3 is TGTGCCAGCAGTTTCCTAGACTACGAGCAGTACTTC.

The CDR3 DNA sequence: TGTGCCAGCAGCTCACTAGCTCCCGGGGTATTTCATGAGCAGTTCTTC. This gives the protein CASSSLAPGVFHEQFF. The chain combines TRBV7-3 with TRBJ2-1; D is perhaps TRBD2 (6 bases). The V end was cut by 4 bases, the J end by 8 bases, with 21 bases between. The CDR3 sequence is 16 residues long. Germline V lookup: CDR1 SGHTA, CDR2 FQGTGA.

The chain combines TRBV28 with TRBJ2-7, with D unresolved. From germline, CDR1 is MDHEN and CDR2 SYDVKM. V lost 2 bases, J lost 2 bases, and 7 bases lay in between. The CDR3 has 13 amino acids. The CDR3 sequence: CASSLSEPYEQYF. The DNA of the CDR3 is TGTGCCAGCAGTTTAAGTGAACCCTACGAGCAGTACTTC.

The chain's CDR3 is CASGPLAILAKNIQYF. In DNA, the CDR3 is TGTGCCAGTGGGCCGTTAGCGATACTAGCCAAAAACATTCAGTACTTC. The chain links TRBV28 to TRBJ2-4; tentative D call: TRBD2 (5 bases). This CDR3 has 16 amino acids. CDR1 and CDR2 from the germline V gene are MDHEN and SYDVKM. V lost 9 bases, J lost 0 bases, and 18 bases lay in between.

V is TRBV2 and J is TRBJ1-2, with TRBD1 as a possible D gene (5 bases). Trimming shortened V by 10 bases and J by 1 base, and 10 bases separated the two germline ends. CDR1 is SNHLY and CDR2 is FYNNEI in the germline V gene. CDR3 length: 12 amino acids. CDR3 region: CATETDNYGYTF. As DNA, the CDR3 is TGTGCCACGGAGACAGATAACTATGGCTACACCTTC.

V is TRBV19 and J is TRBJ2-7, with 11 bases lining up with TRBD2. The CDR3 length is 15 residues. V was pared by 5 bases and J by 6 bases, with 9 bases of the junction left unmatched. CDR1 LNHDA and CDR2 SQIVND come from the germline V gene (reference sequence). The DNA of the CDR3 is TGTGCCAGTAGTGGTACTAGCGGGAGTATATCCGAGCAGTACTTC. It yields the protein CASSGTSGSISEQYF.

Only a few counts were recorded for this clone. The CDR3 DNA follows: TGTGCCAGTAGTATTTGGTTTCGGTTGTACACTGAAGCTTTCTTT. Its translation is CASSIWFRLYTEAFF. V gene TRBV19 combines with J gene TRBJ1-1; D gene ambiguous. V shed 3 bases and J shed 3 bases, with 14 bases lying between them. CDR1 and CDR2 (germline): LNHDA, SQIVND (reference sequence). CDR3 size: 15 residues.

The rearrangement joins TRBV19 to TRBJ1-2; 7 bases line up with TRBD1. Germline V gene sequence: CDR1 LNHDA, CDR2 SQIVND (reference sequence). This CDR3 contains 12 residues. The CDR3 nucleotides read TGTGCAACAAGCAGGGGGGACTATGGCTACACCTTC. Translation: CATSRGDYGYTF.